This T cell receptor beta chain comes out of a study of control samples from healthy donors and cancer patients. CDR3 size: 15 residues. Germline V gene lookup returns CDR1 MDHEN and CDR2 SYDVKM. Trimming removed 7 bases from V and 4 bases from J, with 17 bases in between. The table came from immunoSEQ multiplex PCR; TCRdb's copy has only in-frame clones and leaves some out. Here the sample spans 160,000 or so clones, about 94% being singletons. The gene calls are TRBV28 and TRBJ1-3; D remains unclear. This receptor was identified in a man aged 45 to 65 in good health. Material for sequencing was blood. CDR3 sequence (DNA): TGTGCCAGCAACCCTGGCGGGGAGGGCGGAAACACCATATATTTT. Protein: CASNPGGEGGNTIYF.